The TCR beta chain under discussion was sequenced for a study of T-cell memory formation after mild COVID-19. TCRdb re-called the 5' RACE reads with MiXCR, one entry per CDR3 protein. This sample has 150,000 to 200,000 distinct CDR3 sequences; roughly 15% occur once, and the top ten carry over 12%. This clonotype showed up just a few times. The specimen was PBMCs or a T cell subset sorted from them (not recorded which). This receptor was obtained from an adult woman who had mild COVID-19 (a few samples of this study predate the infection). Cell type and time point are not known.

For the CDR3, the DNA is TGTGCCAGCAGCTTAGCAAGAGTACTAAGGAACAATGAGCAGTTCTTC. This translates into CASSLARVLRNNEQFF. The chain combines TRBV7-8 with TRBJ2-1; D is undetermined. Germline CDR1 SGHVS, CDR2 FQNEAQ. V was shortened by 0 bases and J by 5 bases, with 14 bases between the two germline ends. The CDR3 has 16 residues.